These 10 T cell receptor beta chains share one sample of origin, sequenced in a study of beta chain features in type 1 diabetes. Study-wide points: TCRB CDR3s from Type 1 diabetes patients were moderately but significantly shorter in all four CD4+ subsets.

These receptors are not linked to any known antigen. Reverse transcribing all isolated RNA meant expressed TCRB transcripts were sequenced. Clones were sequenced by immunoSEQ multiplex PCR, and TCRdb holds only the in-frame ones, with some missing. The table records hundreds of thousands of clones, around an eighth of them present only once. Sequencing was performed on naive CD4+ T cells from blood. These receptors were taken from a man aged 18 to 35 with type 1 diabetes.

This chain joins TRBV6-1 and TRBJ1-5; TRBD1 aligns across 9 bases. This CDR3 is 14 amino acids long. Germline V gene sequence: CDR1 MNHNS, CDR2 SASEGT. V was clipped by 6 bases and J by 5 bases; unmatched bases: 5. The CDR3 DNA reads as TGTGCCAGCAGACCCCGGGACAGGGATCAGCCCCAGCATTTT. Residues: CASRPRDRDQPQHF.

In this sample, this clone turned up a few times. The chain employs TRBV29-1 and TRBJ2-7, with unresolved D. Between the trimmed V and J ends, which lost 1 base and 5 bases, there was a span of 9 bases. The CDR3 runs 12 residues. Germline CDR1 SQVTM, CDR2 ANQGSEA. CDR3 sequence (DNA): TGCAGCGTTGAAGTGGGGTCCGACGAGCAGTACTTC. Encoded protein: CSVEVGSDEQYF.

CDR3 sequence reads: CASSSLDRAFTYNEQFF. The DNA of the CDR3 is TGTGCCAGCAGCTCGCTAGACAGGGCCTTTACCTACAATGAGCAGTTCTTC. The chain has TRBV7-8 and TRBJ2-1, with 7 bases fitting TRBD1. This CDR3 spans 17 amino acids. Germline CDR1 is SGHVS and CDR2 is FQNEAQ. The V and J ends lost 4 bases and 2 bases, in that order; junction bases with no gene match: 11. Based on the CDR3 plus reference TRBV7-8 and TRBJ2-1, the full variable domain is GAGVSQSPRYKVAKRGQDVALRCDPISGHVSLFWYQQALGQGPEFLTYFQNEAQLDKSGLPSDRFFAERPEGSVSTLKIQRTQQEDSAVYLCASSSLDRAFTYNEQFFGPGTRLTVL.

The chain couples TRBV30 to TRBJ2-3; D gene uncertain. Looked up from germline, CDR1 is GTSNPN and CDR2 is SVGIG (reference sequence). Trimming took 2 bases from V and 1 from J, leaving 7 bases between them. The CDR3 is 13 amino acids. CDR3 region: CAWSFGGTDTQYF. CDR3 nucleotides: TGTGCCTGGAGTTTCGGTGGCACAGATACGCAGTATTTT.

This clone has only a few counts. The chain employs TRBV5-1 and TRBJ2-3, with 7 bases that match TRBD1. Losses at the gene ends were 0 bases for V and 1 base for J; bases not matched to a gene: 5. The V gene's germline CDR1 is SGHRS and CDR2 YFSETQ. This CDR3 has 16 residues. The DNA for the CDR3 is TGCGCCAGCAGCTTGGCCCGAGACAGGGGCACAGATACGCAGTATTTT. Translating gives CASSLARDRGTDTQYF.

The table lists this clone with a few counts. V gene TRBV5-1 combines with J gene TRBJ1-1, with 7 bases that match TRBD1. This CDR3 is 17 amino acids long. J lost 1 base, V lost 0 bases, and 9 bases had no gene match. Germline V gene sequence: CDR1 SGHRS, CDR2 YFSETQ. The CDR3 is CASSLGPLGGRNTEAFF. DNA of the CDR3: TGCGCCAGCAGCTTGGGCCCCCTAGGGGGCCGGAACACTGAAGCTTTCTTT.

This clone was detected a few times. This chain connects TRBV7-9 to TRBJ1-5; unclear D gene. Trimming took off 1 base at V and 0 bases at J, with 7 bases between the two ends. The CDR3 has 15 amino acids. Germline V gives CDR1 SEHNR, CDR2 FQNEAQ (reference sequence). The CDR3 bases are TGTGCCAGCAGCTTAGACGGATATAGCAATCAGCCCCAGCATTTT. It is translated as CASSLDGYSNQPQHF.

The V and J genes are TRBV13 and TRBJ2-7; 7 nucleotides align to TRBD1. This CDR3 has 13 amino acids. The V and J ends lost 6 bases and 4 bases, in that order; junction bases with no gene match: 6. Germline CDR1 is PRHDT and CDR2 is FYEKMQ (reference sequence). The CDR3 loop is CASSGQAVYEQYF. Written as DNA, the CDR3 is TGTGCCAGCAGTGGACAGGCTGTTTACGAGCAGTACTTC.

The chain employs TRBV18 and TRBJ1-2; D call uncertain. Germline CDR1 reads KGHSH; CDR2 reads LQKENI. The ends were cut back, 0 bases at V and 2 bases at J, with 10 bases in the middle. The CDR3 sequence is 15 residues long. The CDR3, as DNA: TGTGCCAGCTCACCACCGAGTCGGAGCAACTATGGCTACACCTTC. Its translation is CASSPPSRSNYGYTF.

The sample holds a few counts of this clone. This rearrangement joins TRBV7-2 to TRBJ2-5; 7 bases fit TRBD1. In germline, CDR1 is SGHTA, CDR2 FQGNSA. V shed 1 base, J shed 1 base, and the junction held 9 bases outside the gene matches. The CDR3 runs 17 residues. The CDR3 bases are TGTGCCAGCAGCTTAGGATTACAGGGGCCTATCCAAGAGACCCAGTACTTC. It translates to CASSLGLQGPIQETQYF. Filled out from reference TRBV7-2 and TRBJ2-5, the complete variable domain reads GAGVSQSPSNKVTEKGKDVELRCDPISGHTALYWYRQSLGQGLEFLIYFQGNSAPDKSGLPSDRFSAERTGGSVSTLTIQRTQQEDSAVYLCASSLGLQGPIQETQYFGPGTRLLVL.